The table lists the clone carrying this TCR beta chain with a few counts. The antigen remains unidentified. The data stem from a study of T cells after yellow fever vaccination. Study context: Some fractions had low cell numbers, and these were prepared with SMART-Seq v4 Ultra Low Input.

The germline CDR1 and CDR2 sequences are MNHEY and SVGEGT. Trimming took 6 bases from V and 3 from J, leaving 20 bases between them. This CDR3 spans 16 amino acids. TCRdb recomputed calls from the 5' RACE reads with MiXCR, one row per CDR3 protein. The data contain over 150,000 distinct CDR3 sequences, approximately 6.2% of them singletons. Study findings and constraints: Abundant bulk-population clonotypes could contaminate the FACS-sorted repertoires.

The sequencing here drew on CD4+ T cells sorted from PBMCs, taken on the day of the first yellow fever vaccination. The receptor comes from a man aged 18 to 29 who received the YFV17D yellow fever vaccine. The chain couples TRBV6-2 or TRBV6-3 to TRBJ1-2; D may be TRBD1 (6 bases). DNA of the CDR3: TGTGCCAGCAGCCCCGGGGGGGCGGAGACCTACTATGGCTACACCTTC. Amino acids: CASSPGGAETYYGYTF.